A single TCR beta chain is shown here with its context. This record belongs to a study of blood T cell repertoires in COVID-19. This CDR3 spans 13 amino acids. Trimming removed 5 bases from V and 7 bases from J; junction bases left unmatched: 5. Germline V CDR1 and CDR2: SGHAT, FQNNGV. The Seattle site enrolled patients during active infection and followed them longitudinally. The repertoire was sequenced with immunoSEQ multiplex PCR; TCRdb's copy has only in-frame clones and lacks some. Seen here are more than 350,000 clones, approximately 88% observed once, and the top ten hold 3%. The J gene is TRBJ1-5, the V gene TRBV11-2; 7 nucleotides line up with TRBD1. This clonotype was obtained from a woman aged 25 to 39 with COVID-19, enrolled during active disease. Sequencing was done on a sample of peripheral blood. Written as DNA, the CDR3 is TGTGCCAGCAGCCAGGGGGTCAAACAGCCCCAGCATTTT. It is translated as CASSQGVKQPQHF.